Shown below are 24 T cell receptor beta chains from a single sample sequenced in a study of T-cell reconstitution after alpha-beta-depleted transplantation in children (dated by TCRdb to about 2016). Library preparation used PCR. Sequenced using an Illumina HiSeq 2500. To normalize quantification of the TCRbeta repertoire, the TCR libraries were built with molecular barcoding that relied on unique molecular identifiers. TCRdb redid the processing of the public reads, applying fastp at Q25 and MiXCR, and retained in-frame beta chains. Rows are unified per CDR3 protein, each entry keeping the most common DNA and genes. The sample yields about 900,000 distinct CDR3 sequences; about 31% were counted once. Roughly 27% of the sample is taken by the ten largest. The treatment or condition tag for this specimen amounts to: allogeneic hematopoietic cell transplantation with graft depleted of TCRalphabeta T cells and CD19 B cells.

Source: PBMCs, mostly from graft donor cells, taken 360 days after TCRalphabeta/CD19-depleted stem cell transplant. These TCRs come from a boy younger than two who had a stem cell transplant for SCID, so the T cells may come from the graft donor.

Comments on this clonotype: A read error may explain this, as a much larger clone is one base away. The V gene is TRBV15, the J gene TRBJ2-3, with D uncertain. The germline gives CDR1 LNHNV, CDR2 YYDKDF (reference sequence). CDR3 length equals 14 residues. The CDR3: CATSRDRLEDMQYF. Written as DNA, the CDR3 is TGTGCCACCAGCAGAGATAGATTAGAAGATATGCAGTATTTT.

The rearrangement uses TRBV29-1 and TRBJ2-3, with 8 nucleotides matching TRBD1. Germline V CDR1 and CDR2: SQVTM, ANQGSEA. V was clipped by 6 bases and J by 1 base; unmatched bases: 3. CDR3 size: 13 residues. CDR3 sequence (DNA): TGCAGCGTCCCGGGACAGGGCACAGATACGCAGTATTTT. As protein: CSVPGQGTDTQYF.

This clonotype was counted only a few times. This rearrangement joins TRBV19 to TRBJ2-5; 8 nucleotides line up with TRBD2. The CDR3 consists of 15 residues. Trimming cost V 0 bases and J 7 bases; bases outside gene matches: 7. Germline V lookup: CDR1 LNHDA, CDR2 SQIVND (reference sequence). As DNA, the CDR3 is TGTGCCAGTAGTATAGATCCTACTAGCGGTGGGACCCAGTACTTC. Protein product: CASSIDPTSGGTQYF.

This chain joins TRBV29-1 and TRBJ2-4; weak D call: TRBD2 (6 bases). The CDR3 totals 15 residues. The V gene's germline CDR1 is SQVTM and CDR2 ANQGSEA. V gave up 8 bases and J gave up 0 bases, with 17 bases separating them. The chain's CDR3 is CSYIAGPLAKNIQYF. Here the CDR3 DNA reads TGCAGCTATATTGCGGGGCCTTTAGCCAAAAACATTCAGTACTTC.

This clonotype came up a few times. The chain carries TRBV27 and TRBJ1-3, with a possible D match to TRBD1 (6 bases). Trimming took 2 bases from V and 4 from J, leaving 12 bases between them. This CDR3 spans 15 amino acids. CDR1 MNHEY and CDR2 SMNVEV come from the germline V gene (reference sequence). This CDR3 is CASSLKGGAGNTIYF. The CDR3 nucleotides read TGTGCCAGCAGTTTAAAGGGGGGCGCGGGAAACACCATATATTTT.

J is TRBJ2-1 and V is TRBV3-1, with TRBD1 matching 7 bases. CDR3 size: 15 residues. V dropped 1 base and J dropped 8; count of bases not matched to a gene: 8. CDR1 is LGHDT and CDR2 is YNNKEL in the germline V gene (reference sequence). DNA for the CDR3: TGTGCCAGCAGCCAAGTCCGAGACAGGGCCGATGAGCAGTTCTTC. Encoded protein: CASSQVRDRADEQFF.

A few counts support this clonotype. The chain links TRBV16 to TRBJ1-5; 12 nucleotides align to TRBD1. With 5 bases clipped from V and 6 bases from J, the junction kept 11 bases outside the gene matches. This CDR3 comprises 17 residues. Germline V CDR1 and CDR2: KGHSY, FQNENV. The CDR3 loop is CASSLFSGTGGGQPQHF. CDR3 sequence (DNA): TGTGCCAGCAGCTTGTTTTCCGGGACAGGGGGCGGTCAGCCCCAGCATTTT.

This clonotype was seen only a few times. This chain connects TRBV20-1 to TRBJ1-2; D unclear. Trimming removed 0 bases from V and 8 bases from J, with 16 bases in between. The CDR3 has 14 residues. In germline, CDR1 is DFQATT, CDR2 SNEGSKA (reference sequence). The CDR3 is CSARDVSGFGGYTF. The CDR3 nucleotides are TGCAGTGCTAGAGATGTCAGTGGATTTGGGGGCTACACCTTC.

CDR3: CASREPLEHEQFF. In DNA, the CDR3 is TGTGCCAGCAGGGAACCCTTGGAGCATGAGCAGTTCTTC. This chain joins TRBV2 and TRBJ2-1; D unclear. Germline CDR1 and CDR2: SNHLY and FYNNEI. V lost 6 bases and J 8 bases, leaving 14 bases between the germline ends. This CDR3 spans 13 amino acids. Looking up the rest from reference TRBV2 and TRBJ2-1 gives the full variable domain: EPEVTQTPSHQVTQMGQEVILRCVPISNHLYFYWYRQILGQKVEFLVSFYNNEISEKSEIFDDQFSVERPDGSNFTLKIRSTKLEDSAMYFCASREPLEHEQFFGPGTRLTVL.

The J gene is TRBJ2-5, the V gene TRBV7-9; D perhaps matches TRBD2 (5 bases). The V gene lost 5 bases and the J gene lost 2 bases, with 15 bases spanning the gap. Germline V gives CDR1 SEHNR, CDR2 FQNEAQ (reference sequence). This CDR3 is built from 15 residues. CDR3 in DNA: TGTGCCAGCAGCCCGAGGTCGGGGTCACAAGAGACCCAGTACTTC. Its translation is CASSPRSGSQETQYF.

This chain joins TRBV7-3 and TRBJ2-1, with 9 bases aligning to TRBD2. The V gene's germline CDR1 is SGHTA and CDR2 FQGTGA. V lost 5 bases, J lost 6 bases, and 8 bases stayed unmatched. The CDR3 has 15 residues. CDR3 nucleotide sequence: TGTGCCAGCAGCCCTTGGCGGGGGGGCCTCAATGAGCAGTTCTTC. Translating gives CASSPWRGGLNEQFF.

The J gene is TRBJ2-1, the V gene TRBV7-2, with D hard to call. V was pared by 3 bases and J by 9 bases, with 9 bases between. This CDR3 region has 12 residues. CDR1 is SGHTA, CDR2 FQGNSA, per germline. The CDR3 reads CASSFEVGEQFF. CDR3 nucleotides: TGTGCCAGCAGCTTTGAAGTGGGTGAGCAGTTCTTC.

In this sample, this clonotype turned up a few times. V usage is TRBV30 and J usage is TRBJ2-5; D might be TRBD2 (5 bases). The germline CDR1 and CDR2 sequences are GTSNPN and SVGIG (reference sequence). This CDR3 contains 11 residues. Trimming took off 0 bases at V and 7 bases at J, with 6 bases between the two ends. In nucleotides, the CDR3 is TGTGCCTGGAGTGTAGGAGGGACCCAGTACTTC. This encodes CAWSVGGTQYF.

This clonotype was detected ten times or more. The rearrangement uses TRBV4-2 and TRBJ2-7; D unresolved. V shed 2 bases and J shed 0 bases, with 2 bases lying between them. Per germline, CDR1 LGHNA and CDR2 YNFKEQ. There are 12 residues in the CDR3. CDR3 loop: CASSQSSYEQYF. DNA of the CDR3: TGTGCCAGCAGCCAAAGCTCCTACGAGCAGTACTTC.

The gene calls are TRBV7-3 and TRBJ2-2; TRBD2 might be the D (6 bases). Germline assignment: CDR1 SGHTA and CDR2 FQGTGA. The CDR3 is 16 amino acids. V lost 5 bases to trimming and J lost 5 bases, with 18 bases between them. The CDR3 bases are TGTGCCAGCAGCACGGAGGCGGCAGGGAGGACCGGGGAGCTGTTTTTT. Translation: CASSTEAAGRTGELFF.

CDR3 DNA sequence: TGTGCCAGCAGCTTGGGGCGGTCGCGGAGCACAGATACGCAGTATTTT. This sequence encodes CASSLGRSRSTDTQYF. This chain links TRBV7-6 with TRBJ2-3, with D possibly being TRBD1 (5 bases). Germline loops: CDR1 SGHVS, CDR2 FNYEAQ. V shed 3 bases and J shed 0 bases, with 13 bases lying between them. The length of the CDR3 is 16 residues. Full variable domain (remainder filled in from reference TRBV7-6 and TRBJ2-3): GAGVSQSPRYKVTKRGQDVALRCDPISGHVSLYWYRQALGQGPEFLTYFNYEAQQDKSGLPNDRFSAERPEGSISTLTIQRTEQRDSAMYRCASSLGRSRSTDTQYFGPGTRLTVL.

This clonotype came up a few times. The chain couples TRBV4-2 to TRBJ1-1; D is possibly TRBD1 (5 bases). CDR3 length: 15 residues. Germline V CDR1 and CDR2: LGHNA, YNFKEQ. V dropped 1 base and J dropped 1 base, with 10 bases sitting between them. CDR3 protein: CASSQATGGNTEAFF. The CDR3 nucleotides are TGTGCCAGCAGCCAAGCTACAGGCGGGAACACTGAAGCTTTCTTT.

The chain has TRBV5-1 and TRBJ2-2, with 7 bases matching TRBD1. The CDR3 has 15 amino acids. Per germline, CDR1 SGHRS and CDR2 YFSETQ. Unmatched junction bases numbered 1, after V lost 0 bases and J lost 2 bases. CDR3 DNA sequence: TGCGCCAGCAGCTTGGAAGGGGGCAACACCGGGGAGCTGTTTTTT. This gives the protein CASSLEGGNTGELFF.

In this sample, this clonotype turned up a few times. This sequence joins TRBV6-1 and TRBJ2-3; 11 nucleotides align to TRBD1. The CDR3 loop spans 16 amino acids. Losses at the gene ends were 8 bases for V and 7 bases for J; bases not matched to a gene: 14. Germline CDR1 reads MNHNS; CDR2 reads SASEGT. The CDR3 DNA is TGTGCCAGCGTACGACCAAGGACAGGGGGCCAGTATACGCAGTATTTT. It specifies CASVRPRTGGQYTQYF.

This clonotype was detected a few times. The rearrangement joins TRBV9 to TRBJ2-3, with TRBD1 identical over 10 bases. Germline CDR1 reads SGDLS; CDR2 reads YYNGEE. V gave up 4 bases and J gave up 6 bases; unmatched junction bases: 5. The CDR3 consists of 14 residues. The CDR3 spells CASSPTGGSDTQYF. The CDR3 nucleotides read TGTGCCAGCAGCCCGACAGGGGGCTCGGATACGCAGTATTTT.

The rearrangement uses TRBV20-1 and TRBJ2-3; D gene uncertain. Trimming removed 0 bases from V and 1 base from J, with 17 bases in between. CDR3 length: 17 residues. Germline CDR1 and CDR2: DFQATT and SNEGSKA (reference sequence). The CDR3 sequence is CSARDAGRVPGTDTQYF. The DNA of the CDR3 is TGCAGTGCTAGAGATGCAGGCCGGGTACCTGGCACAGATACGCAGTATTTT.

This clonotype has only one observation. V gene TRBV3-1 combines with J gene TRBJ2-3, with a possible D match to TRBD1 (5 bases). Germline V gene lookup returns CDR1 LGHDT and CDR2 YNNKEL (reference sequence). The CDR3 has 15 residues. V lost 3 bases and J 3 bases, leaving 13 bases between the germline ends. Here the CDR3 DNA reads TGTGCCAGCAGCCAGGACCTTTCAGGGACAGATACGCAGTATTTT. This gives the protein CASSQDLSGTDTQYF.

The V call is TRBV28, the J call TRBJ1-2; D gene ambiguous. This CDR3 contains 15 residues. The V gene's germline CDR1 is MDHEN and CDR2 SYDVKM. Trimming shortened V by 1 base and J by 4 bases, and 13 bases separated the two germline ends. The CDR3 loop reads CASSLSPGRLYGYTF. In DNA form, the CDR3 reads TGTGCCAGCAGTTTATCTCCCGGGCGGCTCTATGGCTACACCTTC.

This chain links TRBV20-1 with TRBJ2-7; a weak D match, TRBD1 (6 bases). In germline, CDR1 is DFQATT, CDR2 SNEGSKA (reference sequence). Trimming removed 1 base at V and 3 bases at J, with 10 bases between. The length of the CDR3 is 13 residues. CDR3 DNA: TGCAGTGCTAGAGGGGGGCAGATCTACGAGCAGTACTTC. Amino acid sequence: CSARGGQIYEQYF.